This T cell receptor beta chain was identified during a study of beta chain features in type 1 diabetes. Looking at the study overall: No age, gender or cell yield differences were seen between patients and healthy donors.

This CDR3 is 12 amino acids long. V dropped 5 bases and J dropped 2 bases, with 4 bases sitting between them. Per the germline V gene, CDR1 is MNHEY and CDR2 is SMNVEV (reference sequence). Based on CD45RO/CCR7/CD25/CD127/CD95/CD27, CD4+ regulatory, stem cell-like memory, naive and central memory cells were sorted. Expressed TCRB transcripts got sequenced, as all isolated RNA was reverse transcribed. Data came from immunoSEQ multiplex PCR; TCRdb stores just in-frame clones and leaves some out. This repertoire shows 330,000 or so clones, 14% found once; its top ten account for more than 6.5%. Many counts were recorded for this clone.

The receptor comes from a man in his thirties or forties in good health. The chain combines TRBV27 with TRBJ1-3, with D unresolved. What was sequenced was central memory CD4+ T cells from blood. The DNA for the CDR3 is TGTGCCAGCAGTCTCCCTGGAAACACCATATATTTT. Its translation is CASSLPGNTIYF.